This TCR beta chain was identified during a study of blood T cells in healthy people across ages. Trimming took off 6 bases at V and 3 bases at J, with 15 bases between the two ends. The CDR3 contains 15 residues. The germline gives CDR1 MNHEY, CDR2 SVGAGI. Regarding the study as a whole: It was not possible, with unsorted PBMCs, to conclusively compare naive and antigen-experienced cells.

A second PCR, run for roughly 7 to 11 cycles, used a sample-barcoded 5' primer plus a J-beta primer mix. CDR3-containing paired-end reads numbered at least 2.5 million in each sample. TCRdb called the 5' RACE reads again in MiXCR, with one record for every CDR3 protein. The sample lists some 640,000 distinct CDR3 sequences, about 52% occurring once. For this clonotype: No antigen is known for it.

Healthy Russian Caucasian donors spanned ages about 6 to 100 years. The sequence derives from a woman aged 55-69 years in good health. This sequence joins TRBV6-5 and TRBJ2-1; D uncertain. Sequenced material: blood. CDR3 nucleotides: TGTGCCAGCAGATATCATCCAACTGGCTACAATGAGCAGTTCTTC. This gives the protein CASRYHPTGYNEQFF.